This T cell receptor beta chain was identified during a study of T cells in Graves' hyperthyroidism and ophthalmopathy. This clonotype has at least ten counts. Its antigen is unknown. The CDR3 regions of TCR beta were amplified from RNA transcripts. HTBI primers were used for first-round RT-PCR of the TCR CDR3. TCRdb fed the multiplex PCR reads into MiXCR, producing one record per CDR3 protein. The sample has 500,000 to 600,000 distinct CDR3 sequences; 16% are singletons. Study results and caveats: A 13 V-J signature model discriminated ophthalmopathy versus stable hyperthyroidism.

Sample: blood. The clonotype comes from a woman under 30 with Graves' hyperthyroidism.

CDR3 coding DNA: TGTGCCAGCAGCCACCTGGGACGGTCCGAGCAGTACTTC. Its protein product is CASSHLGRSEQYF. The chain is built from TRBV3-1 and TRBJ2-7; D may correspond to TRBD1 or TRBD2 (5 bases each). The CDR3 loop spans 13 amino acids. Trimming removed 3 bases from V and 6 bases from J, with 12 bases in between. Germline values: CDR1 LGHDT, CDR2 YNNKEL (reference sequence).